What follows describes a single T cell receptor (beta chain). It has no known antigen specificity. Base qualities are not at hand, and no much larger clone is one base apart. The CDR3 sequence holds 15 residues, the cysteine and phenylalanine included. CDR3 DNA only is kept here, 45 bases in frame from base 1. At the junction V is shortened by 2 bases and J by 1 base, with 11 bases in between. Sequences SGHTA (CDR1) and FQGNSA (CDR2) are obtained from the germline V gene. Genomic DNA was isolated from the sorted cells so that the TCRbeta CDR3 region could be sequenced. TCRbeta CDR3 regions were sequenced using the immunoSEQ Assay. TCRdb provides this immuneACCESS table in a form limited to in-frame rearrangements. Some clones are lacking; in checked studies, under half of them reflect an unresolved V gene, and why the rest are absent is not known. Across this sample there are tens of thousands of clones, with 86% seen only once. The top ten hold nearly 8.5% of the sample.

These data belong to a study of OX40 agonist ivuxolimab in advanced cancers. A note on the overall study: Ivuxolimab, which targeted the costimulatory receptor OX40 (CD134), was an agonistic, fully human IgG2 monoclonal antibody. Intravenous ivuxolimab was administered to patients every 2 weeks at six dose levels: 0.01, 0.1, 0.3, 1.5, 3 and 10 mg/kg. Among the roughly 52 dose-escalation patients, approximately 20 had hepatocellular carcinoma, roughly 15 melanoma, 9 renal cell carcinoma and 9 head and neck cancer. A male proportion of roughly 80% and a mean age of 60 years, ranging from roughly 23 to 85, were recorded for the dose-escalation cohort. Patients were allowed to have had prior anti-PD-1, anti-PD-L1 or anti-CTLA-4 therapy, and roughly 40% of the dose-escalation patients had previously received checkpoint inhibitors. Partial responses occurred in three dose-escalation patients, of whom one had hepatocellular carcinoma and two had cutaneous melanoma. Peripheral TCRbeta sequencing aimed to test whether ivuxolimab altered TCR sequence diversity and caused clonal T-cell expansion. The paper covers the monotherapy dose-escalation part of the phase I ivuxolimab trial, which included N of about 50 patients.

Broader findings and caveats from the paper: The antigen specificity of the peripheral T cells that underwent clonal expansion was not determined. After ivuxolimab, CD8+ T cells had more expanded clones than CD4+ T cells on average. Low levels of normalized T-cell clonal expansion were also seen in some nonresponding patients. In the 0.1-3.0 mg/kg groups, partial responders were among the patients with the lowest normalized peripheral clonal expansion, particularly in CD8+ T cells. At doses of 0.1 to 3.0 mg/kg, clonal expansion of both CD4+ and CD8+ T cells in blood was seen between baseline and week 6.

The trial excluded patients who had a history of autoimmune disease or who were on systemic immunosuppression. In every dose cohort, peripheral blood was drawn for TCR sequencing at baseline, cycle 4 day 1, and cycle 7 day 1. The samples were drawn from a first-in-human, open-label, multicenter phase I dose-escalation trial of ivuxolimab. Adults with locally advanced or metastatic head and neck squamous cell, hepatocellular, melanoma or renal cell carcinoma were enrolled in the trial. CD4+ and CD8+ T cells were sorted separately from peripheral blood before TCR sequencing. Here the chain combines TRBV7-2 and TRBJ1-2; a confident D gene designation cannot be given. Material: CD4+ or CD8+ T cells sorted from blood, obtained in a trial of the OX40 agonist ivuxolimab. The clonotype was recovered from an adult with an advanced solid tumor such as melanoma, head and neck, liver or kidney cancer. The encoded CDR3 is CASSLSMSFNYGYTF. The DNA is TGTGCCAGCAGCTTAAGTATGTCGTTTAACTATGGCTACACCTTC.